This T cell receptor (beta chain) was captured in a study of blood T cell repertoires in COVID-19. Looking at the study overall: Material from acute and convalescent COVID-19 was sourced from the United States, Italy and Spain. T cells, B-cell-depleted T cells, or PBMCs provided the cDNA or gDNA that served as material.

This CDR3 contains 15 residues. V was clipped by 6 bases and J by 8 bases; unmatched bases: 13. Germline lookup yields CDR1 SGHAT and CDR2 FQNNGV. In the original analysis: Nucleated cell number was recorded as an estimate derived from reference gene primer amplification. Sequenced by immunoSEQ multiplex PCR; TCRdb stores in-frame clones only, minus some. The DNA gave D and trimming, while V, J and clone size come from that table. Among approximately 99,000 clones listed, 70% to 80% were seen once. Sequenced material: peripheral blood. The TCR sequence derives from a woman of 80 years or more with active or convalescent COVID-19. The V and J genes are TRBV11-2 and TRBJ2-1; 7 nucleotides match TRBD2. The CDR3 loop is CASSQGLVGAYEQFF. CDR3 coding DNA: TGTGCCAGCAGTCAAGGACTAGTGGGCGCGTATGAGCAGTTCTTC.